These T cell receptor beta chains were read from a single sample in a study of vaccination and CD4 T cells after COVID-19. A single record per CDR3 protein comes from TCRdb applying MiXCR to the PCR reads. The table has some 5,500 distinct CDR3 sequences, 60% to 80% seen once; the top ten hold around 50%. These receptors' targets are unknown. Sample: CD4+ T cells from blood, cultured in vitro. Receptors were obtained from a human donor in good health. CDR3s include the opening cysteine and the closing phenylalanine or tryptophan. Each record gives: J gene, clone size, V gene, D gene, CDR3 protein, CDR3 DNA. D genes are given only for firm matches. Not all rows give a size; the values are once, few, many and, for expanded clones, a class.

J gene: TRBJ1-1
clone size: NA
V gene: TRBV20-1
D gene: NA
CDR3 protein: CSARENTEAFF
CDR3 DNA: TGCAGTGCTAGAGAGAACACTGAAGCTTTCTTT

J gene: TRBJ2-7
clone size: NA
V gene: TRBV7-8
D gene: TRBD2
CDR3 protein: CASSSTSGTPYEQYF
CDR3 DNA: TGTGCCAGCAGCTCGACTAGCGGGACGCCCTACGAGCAGTACTTC

J gene: TRBJ2-5
clone size: NA
V gene: TRBV12-3/TRBV12-4
D gene: NA
CDR3 protein: CASSFVAETQYF
CDR3 DNA: TGTGCCAGCAGTTTTGTAGCAGAGACCCAGTACTTC

J gene: TRBJ2-5
clone size: NA
V gene: TRBV5-1
D gene: NA
CDR3 protein: CASSPRPASGQETQYF
CDR3 DNA: TGCGCCAGCAGCCCCCGGCCCGCGAGCGGCCAAGAGACCCAGTACTTC

J gene: TRBJ1-6
clone size: once
V gene: TRBV2
D gene: TRBD1
CDR3 protein: CASTRDRVNSPLHF
CDR3 DNA: TGTGCCAGCACTCGGGACAGGGTAAATTCACCCCTCCACTTT

J gene: TRBJ2-3
clone size: NA
V gene: TRBV15
D gene: NA
CDR3 protein: CATSGDPTDTQYF
CDR3 DNA: TGTGCCACCAGCGGAGACCCTACAGATACGCAGTATTTT

J gene: TRBJ1-1
clone size: few
V gene: TRBV19
D gene: TRBD1
CDR3 protein: CASSVGTGWNEAFF
CDR3 DNA: TGTGCCAGTAGTGTCGGGACAGGGTGGAATGAAGCTTTCTTT

J gene: TRBJ1-5
clone size: NA
V gene: TRBV7-7
D gene: TRBD1
CDR3 protein: CASSSPRKDRGCSNQPQHF
CDR3 DNA: TGTGCCAGCAGCTCACCCCGGAAGGACAGGGGATGTAGCAATCAGCCCCAGCATTTT

J gene: TRBJ1-5
clone size: few
V gene: TRBV6-1
D gene: NA
CDR3 protein: CASSIKEVGQPQHF
CDR3 DNA: TGTGCCAGCAGCATCAAAGAGGTGGGGCAGCCCCAGCATTTT

J gene: TRBJ2-3
clone size: NA
V gene: TRBV10-1
D gene: NA
CDR3 protein: CARLGCRRTDTQYF
CDR3 DNA: TGCGCCAGACTTGGATGCAGGAGGACAGATACGCAGTATTTT

J gene: TRBJ2-2
clone size: once
V gene: TRBV28
D gene: NA
CDR3 protein: CASSLSRGGELFF
CDR3 DNA: TGTGCCAGCAGTTTAAGCCGGGGTGGGGAGCTGTTTTTT

J gene: TRBJ1-5
clone size: NA
V gene: TRBV21-1
D gene: NA
CDR3 protein: CASKHRGHNQPQHF
CDR3 DNA: TGTGCCAGCAAACATAGGGGCCACAATCAGCCCCAGCATTTT

J gene: TRBJ1-2
clone size: NA
V gene: TRBV30
D gene: NA
CDR3 protein: CAWREYGYTF
CDR3 DNA: TGTGCCTGGAGGGAATATGGCTACACCTTC

J gene: TRBJ1-2
clone size: few
V gene: TRBV28
D gene: TRBD1
CDR3 protein: CASSPPTGGLSGYTF
CDR3 DNA: TGTGCCAGCAGTCCACCGACAGGGGGTTTGAGTGGCTACACCTTC

J gene: TRBJ2-2
clone size: NA
V gene: TRBV19
D gene: TRBD1
CDR3 protein: CASSGDSNTGELFF
CDR3 DNA: TGTGCCAGTAGTGGGGACAGTAACACCGGGGAGCTGTTTTTT

J gene: TRBJ1-2
clone size: few
V gene: TRBV5-6
D gene: TRBD1
CDR3 protein: CASSLGTGGAGYGYTF
CDR3 DNA: TGTGCCAGCAGCCTGGGGACAGGGGGCGCTGGCTATGGCTACACCTTC

J gene: TRBJ1-6
clone size: NA
V gene: TRBV7-9
D gene: NA
CDR3 protein: CASSFQESSPLHF
CDR3 DNA: TGTGCCAGCAGCTTCCAGGAAAGTTCACCCCTCCACTTT

J gene: TRBJ2-2
clone size: NA
V gene: TRBV24-1
D gene: NA
CDR3 protein: CATSDLRSGGRHAGELFF
CDR3 DNA: TGTGCCACCAGTGATTTGAGGTCTGGGGGGCGGCATGCCGGGGAGCTGTTTTTT

J gene: TRBJ1-6
clone size: NA
V gene: TRBV6-5
D gene: NA
CDR3 protein: CASSYRGLNSPLHF
CDR3 DNA: TGTGCCAGCAGTTACAGGGGCTTAAATTCACCCCTCCACTTT

J gene: TRBJ2-2
clone size: NA
V gene: TRBV5-1
D gene: TRBD1
CDR3 protein: CASSSGQGLYGELFF
CDR3 DNA: TGCGCCAGCAGCTCGGGACAGGGGTTATACGGGGAGCTGTTTTTT

J gene: TRBJ2-7
clone size: NA
V gene: TRBV9
D gene: NA
CDR3 protein: CASSVDGYEQYF
CDR3 DNA: TGTGCCAGCAGCGTAGATGGGTACGAGCAGTACTTC

J gene: TRBJ2-5
clone size: NA
V gene: TRBV10-3
D gene: TRBD2
CDR3 protein: CAIRSGTSGGVQETQYF
CDR3 DNA: TGTGCCATCAGATCCGGGACTAGCGGGGGGGTTCAAGAGACCCAGTACTTC

J gene: TRBJ2-3
clone size: few
V gene: TRBV10-1
D gene: NA
CDR3 protein: CASSESGTDTQYF
CDR3 DNA: TGCGCCAGCAGTGAGTCCGGCACAGATACGCAGTATTTT

J gene: TRBJ2-3
clone size: NA
V gene: TRBV12-3/TRBV12-4
D gene: TRBD2
CDR3 protein: CASRLGLAADTQYF
CDR3 DNA: TGTGCCAGCAGACTGGGACTAGCGGCCGATACGCAGTATTTT

J gene: TRBJ1-2
clone size: NA
V gene: TRBV10-3
D gene: TRBD1
CDR3 protein: CAISSGGTVANYGYTF
CDR3 DNA: TGTGCCATCAGTTCAGGCGGGACAGTTGCTAACTATGGCTACACCTTC

J gene: TRBJ1-1
clone size: NA
V gene: TRBV12-3/TRBV12-4
D gene: NA
CDR3 protein: CASSLGGRTEAFF
CDR3 DNA: TGTGCCAGCAGTTTAGGGGGGCGGACTGAAGCTTTCTTT

J gene: TRBJ2-5
clone size: NA
V gene: TRBV20-1
D gene: TRBD2
CDR3 protein: CSARDVGGRVGETQYF
CDR3 DNA: TGCAGTGCTAGGGATGTTGGCGGGAGGGTGGGGGAGACCCAGTACTTC

J gene: TRBJ2-7
clone size: NA
V gene: TRBV7-2
D gene: NA
CDR3 protein: CASSLGVADYEQYF
CDR3 DNA: TGTGCCAGCAGCTTAGGGGTTGCTGACTACGAGCAGTACTTC

J gene: TRBJ1-1
clone size: NA
V gene: TRBV9
D gene: TRBD1
CDR3 protein: CASSVGAGGSAEAFF
CDR3 DNA: TGTGCCAGCAGCGTAGGGGCAGGGGGCAGCGCTGAAGCTTTCTTT

J gene: TRBJ2-5
clone size: few
V gene: TRBV23-1
D gene: NA
CDR3 protein: CASITRYQETQYF
CDR3 DNA: TGCGCCAGCATCACCCGGTACCAAGAGACCCAGTACTTC

J gene: TRBJ1-1
clone size: NA
V gene: TRBV6-2/TRBV6-3
D gene: NA
CDR3 protein: CASSYEGLGAFF
CDR3 DNA: TGTGCCAGCAGTTACGAGGGCTTAGGGGCTTTCTTT

J gene: TRBJ2-2
clone size: NA
V gene: TRBV30
D gene: TRBD1
CDR3 protein: CAWNPADRGQTGELFF
CDR3 DNA: TGTGCCTGGAACCCCGCCGACAGGGGGCAGACCGGGGAGCTGTTTTTT

J gene: TRBJ2-6
clone size: NA
V gene: TRBV11-2
D gene: TRBD2
CDR3 protein: CASSFPGLAEPGSGANVLTF
CDR3 DNA: TGTGCCAGCAGCTTCCCGGGACTAGCGGAACCGGGGTCTGGGGCCAACGTCCTGACTTTC